The next 8 T cell receptor beta chains were all read from a single sample in a study of CD8 T cells in ankylosing spondylitis. One entry per CDR3 protein results from TCRdb running MiXCR on the 5' RACE reads. The table includes about 320,000 distinct CDR3 sequences, more than 9% detected once. Sequenced material: blood, either unsorted or a sorted T cell fraction (not recorded which). These TCRs come from a female donor with ankylosing spondylitis or in good health (not recorded which).

This clonotype has ten or more counts. V is TRBV9 and J is TRBJ2-1, with TRBD1 identical over 7 bases. In germline, CDR1 is SGDLS, CDR2 YYNGEE. Trimming removed 3 bases from V and 8 bases from J; junction bases left unmatched: 14. The CDR3 loop spans 16 amino acids. DNA of the CDR3: TGTGCCAGCAGCGCCCAGGGACAGACCCTCGTGGATGAGCAGTTCTTC. As protein: CASSAQGQTLVDEQFF.

This clonotype has only a few counts. The chain links TRBV14 to TRBJ1-2, with 9 bases identical to TRBD1. The CDR3 extends over 16 amino acids. The junction had 8 bases not matched to a gene; V was cut back by 5 bases and J by 1 base. The V gene's germline CDR1 is SGHDN and CDR2 FVKESK. The DNA for the CDR3 is TGTGCCAGCAGCACCCCAGTGGACAGGGGTAACTATGGCTACACCTTC. Amino acid sequence: CASSTPVDRGNYGYTF.

The table lists this clonotype with many counts. This chain connects TRBV7-2 to TRBJ1-2; 7 bases align to TRBD1. Germline loops: CDR1 SGHTA, CDR2 FQGNSA. The CDR3 consists of 14 residues. The ends lost 4 bases at V and 5 bases at J; junction bases unmatched: 7. The CDR3 is CASSSGQAYYGYTF. Here the CDR3 DNA reads TGTGCCAGCAGCTCTGGACAGGCATATTATGGCTACACCTTC.

The CDR3 bases are TGTGCCACCTCCCCAGATTGGGGGCGCCCCACCTACAATGAGCAGTTCTTC. As protein: CATSPDWGRPTYNEQFF. V usage is TRBV3-1 and J usage is TRBJ2-1; D perhaps matches TRBD1 (6 bases). This CDR3 comprises 17 residues. The germline V and J ends were trimmed by 10 bases and 2 bases, with 24 bases remaining between them. Germline-derived CDR1 and CDR2 are LGHDT and YNNKEL (reference sequence).

This clonotype was counted at least ten times. The rearrangement joins TRBV30 to TRBJ2-1, with 8 bases matching TRBD2. The CDR3 totals 13 residues. Germline CDR1 is GTSNPN and CDR2 is SVGIG (reference sequence). V gave up 7 bases and J gave up 6 bases; unmatched junction bases: 8. The CDR3 protein is CAFSTAGVNEQFF. The CDR3 nucleotides read TGTGCCTTCTCGACAGCGGGGGTCAATGAGCAGTTCTTC.

This chain joins TRBV10-2 and TRBJ2-1, with TRBD2 as a possible D gene (5 bases). Germline assignment: CDR1 WSHSY and CDR2 SAAADI. The V end lost 8 bases, the J end lost 7 bases, and 6 bases lay between the germline ends. This CDR3 spans 10 amino acids. In DNA, the CDR3 is TGCGCCAGCGCGGGTAATGAGCAGTTCTTC. Translation: CASAGNEQFF.

This clonotype was seen at least ten times. This chain links TRBV15 with TRBJ2-5, with TRBD2 matching 7 bases. The CDR3 loop spans 15 amino acids. J lost 4 bases, V lost 1 base, and 6 bases had no gene match. CDR1 LNHNV and CDR2 YYDKDF come from the germline V gene (reference sequence). CDR3 DNA: TGTGCCACCAGCAGAGTGATAGCGGGCGGAGAGACCCAGTACTTC. This gives the protein CATSRVIAGGETQYF.

This clonotype has ten or more counts. The V call is TRBV5-1, the J call TRBJ2-3; D unclear. V lost 3 bases, J lost 4 bases, and 6 bases lay in between. The CDR3 totals 12 residues. The germline V gene encodes CDR1 SGHRS and CDR2 YFSETQ. CDR3 DNA sequence: TGCGCCAGCAGCTGGACGGCAGATACGCAGTATTTT. Protein: CASSWTADTQYF.